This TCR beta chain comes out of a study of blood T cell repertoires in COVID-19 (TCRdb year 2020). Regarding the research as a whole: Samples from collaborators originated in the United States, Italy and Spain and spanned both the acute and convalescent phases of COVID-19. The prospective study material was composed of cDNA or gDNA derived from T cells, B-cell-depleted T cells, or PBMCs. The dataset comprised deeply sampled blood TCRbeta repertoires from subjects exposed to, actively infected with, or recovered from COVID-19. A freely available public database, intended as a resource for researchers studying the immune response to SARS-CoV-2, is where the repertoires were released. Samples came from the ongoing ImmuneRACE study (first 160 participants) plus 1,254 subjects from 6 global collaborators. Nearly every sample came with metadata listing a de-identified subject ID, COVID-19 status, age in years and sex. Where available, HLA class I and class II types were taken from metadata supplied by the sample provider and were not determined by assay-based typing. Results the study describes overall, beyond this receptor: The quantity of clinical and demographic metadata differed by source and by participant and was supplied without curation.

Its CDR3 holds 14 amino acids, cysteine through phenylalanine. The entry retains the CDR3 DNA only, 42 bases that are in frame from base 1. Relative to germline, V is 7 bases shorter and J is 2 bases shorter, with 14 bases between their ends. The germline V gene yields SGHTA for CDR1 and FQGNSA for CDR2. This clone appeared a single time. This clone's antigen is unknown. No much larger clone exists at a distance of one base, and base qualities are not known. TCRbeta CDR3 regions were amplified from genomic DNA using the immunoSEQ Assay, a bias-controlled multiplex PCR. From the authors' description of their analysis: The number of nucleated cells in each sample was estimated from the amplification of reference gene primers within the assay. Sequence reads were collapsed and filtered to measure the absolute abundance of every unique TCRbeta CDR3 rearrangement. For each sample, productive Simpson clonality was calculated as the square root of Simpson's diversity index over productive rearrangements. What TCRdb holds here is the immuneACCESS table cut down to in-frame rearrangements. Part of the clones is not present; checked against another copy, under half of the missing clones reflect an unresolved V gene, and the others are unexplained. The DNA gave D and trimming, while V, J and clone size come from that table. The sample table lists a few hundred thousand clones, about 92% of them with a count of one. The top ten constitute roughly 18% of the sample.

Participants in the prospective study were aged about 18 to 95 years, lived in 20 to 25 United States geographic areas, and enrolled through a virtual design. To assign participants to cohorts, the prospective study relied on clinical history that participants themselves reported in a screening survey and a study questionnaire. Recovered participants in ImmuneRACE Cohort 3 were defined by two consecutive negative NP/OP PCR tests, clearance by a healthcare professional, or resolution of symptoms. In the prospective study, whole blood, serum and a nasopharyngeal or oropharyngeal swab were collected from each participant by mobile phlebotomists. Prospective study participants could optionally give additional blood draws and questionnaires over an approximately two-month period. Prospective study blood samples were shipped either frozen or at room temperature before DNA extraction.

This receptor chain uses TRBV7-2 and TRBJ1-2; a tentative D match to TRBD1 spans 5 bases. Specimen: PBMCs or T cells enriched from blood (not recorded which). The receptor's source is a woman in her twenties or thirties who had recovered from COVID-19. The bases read TGTGCCAGCATCGTTTTGCAGGGCAACTATGGCTACACCTTC. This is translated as CASIVLQGNYGYTF.